The T cell receptor (beta chain) described here comes from a study of T cell responses to AZD1222 COVID-19 vaccine. Overall study results and limits: The study sampled repertoires only after the peak T cell response. Spike-specific TCR breadth and depth went up after people got two AZD1222 doses. Reports indicate that nearly half of spike-specific TCRs are directed at unmutated variant regions.

Germline CDR1 WNHNN, CDR2 SYGVQD (reference sequence). This CDR3 has 16 amino acids. V dropped 5 bases and J dropped 4; count of bases not matched to a gene: 8. Worth noting for this clone: Its target is not known.

The method was immunoSEQ multiplex PCR; TCRdb's version includes in-frame clones alone and lacks a portion of them. This repertoire shows 150,000 to 190,000 clones, 88% found once; its top ten account for more than 6.5%. The rearrangement uses TRBV10-1 and TRBJ1-1, with 12 bases aligning to TRBD1. Sequencing was performed on peripheral blood, taken after recovery from COVID-19. This receptor was identified in an adult who had recovered from COVID-19. The CDR3 is CASSYRRDRGPTEAFF. In nucleotides, the CDR3 is TGCGCCAGCAGTTACCGGAGGGACAGGGGGCCCACTGAAGCTTTCTTT.